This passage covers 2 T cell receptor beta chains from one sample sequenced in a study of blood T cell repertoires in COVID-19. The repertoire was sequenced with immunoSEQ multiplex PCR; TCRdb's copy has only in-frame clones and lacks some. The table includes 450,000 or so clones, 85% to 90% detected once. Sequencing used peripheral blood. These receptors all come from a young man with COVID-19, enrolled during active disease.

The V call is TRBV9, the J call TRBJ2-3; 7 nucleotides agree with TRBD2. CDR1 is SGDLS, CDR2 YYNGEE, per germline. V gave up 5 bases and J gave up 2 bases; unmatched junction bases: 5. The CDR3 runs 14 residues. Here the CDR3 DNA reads TGTGCCAGCAGACCTAGCGGATTCACAGATACGCAGTATTTT. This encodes CASRPSGFTDTQYF.

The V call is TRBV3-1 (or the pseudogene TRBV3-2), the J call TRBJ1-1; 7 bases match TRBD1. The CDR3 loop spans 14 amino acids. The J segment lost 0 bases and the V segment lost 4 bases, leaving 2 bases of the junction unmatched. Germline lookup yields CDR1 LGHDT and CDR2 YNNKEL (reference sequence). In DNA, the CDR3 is TGTGCCAGCAGCCGGACAGGTCTGAACACTGAAGCTTTCTTT. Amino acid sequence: CASSRTGLNTEAFF.